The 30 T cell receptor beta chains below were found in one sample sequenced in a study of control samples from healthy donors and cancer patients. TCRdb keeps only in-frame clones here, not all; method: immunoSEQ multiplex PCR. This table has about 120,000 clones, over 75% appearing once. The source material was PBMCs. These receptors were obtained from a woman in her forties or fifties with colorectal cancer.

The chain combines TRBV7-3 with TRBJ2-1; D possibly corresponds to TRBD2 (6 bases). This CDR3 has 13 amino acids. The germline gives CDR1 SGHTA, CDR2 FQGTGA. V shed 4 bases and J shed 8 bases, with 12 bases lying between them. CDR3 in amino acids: CASSSGVRDEQFF. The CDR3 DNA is TGTGCCAGCAGCTCGGGGGTCAGGGATGAGCAGTTCTTC.

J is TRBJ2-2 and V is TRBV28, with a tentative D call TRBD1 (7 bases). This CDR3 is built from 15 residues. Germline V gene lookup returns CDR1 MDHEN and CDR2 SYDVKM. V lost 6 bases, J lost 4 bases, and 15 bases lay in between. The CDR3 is CASRREQGGTGELFF. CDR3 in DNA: TGTGCCAGCAGACGAGAGCAGGGGGGCACCGGGGAGCTGTTTTTT.

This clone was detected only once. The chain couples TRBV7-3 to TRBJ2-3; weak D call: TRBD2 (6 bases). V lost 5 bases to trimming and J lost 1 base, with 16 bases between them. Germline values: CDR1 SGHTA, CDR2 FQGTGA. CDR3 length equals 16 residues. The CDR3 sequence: CASSLDWTGGTDTQYF. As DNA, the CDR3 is TGTGCCAGCAGCCTGGACTGGACGGGGGGCACAGATACGCAGTATTTT.

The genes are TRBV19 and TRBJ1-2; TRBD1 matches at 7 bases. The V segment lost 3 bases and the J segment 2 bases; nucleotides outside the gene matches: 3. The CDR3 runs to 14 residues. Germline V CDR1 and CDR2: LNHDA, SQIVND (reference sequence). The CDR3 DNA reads TGTGCCAGTAGTATCCAGGGGGGGAACTATGGCTACACCTTC. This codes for CASSIQGGNYGYTF.

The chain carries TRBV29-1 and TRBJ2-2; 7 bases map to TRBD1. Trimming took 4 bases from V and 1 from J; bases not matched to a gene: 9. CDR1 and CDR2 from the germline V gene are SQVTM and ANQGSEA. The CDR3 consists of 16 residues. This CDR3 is CSVATGANQNTGELFF. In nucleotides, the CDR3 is TGCAGCGTTGCAACAGGGGCTAATCAGAACACCGGGGAGCTGTTTTTT.

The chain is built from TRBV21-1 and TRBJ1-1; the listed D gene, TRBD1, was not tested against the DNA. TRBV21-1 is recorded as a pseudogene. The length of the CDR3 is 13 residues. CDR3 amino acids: CASRSRQNTEAFF. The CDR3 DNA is TGTGCCAGCAGATCCCGACAGAACACTGAAGCTTTCTTT.

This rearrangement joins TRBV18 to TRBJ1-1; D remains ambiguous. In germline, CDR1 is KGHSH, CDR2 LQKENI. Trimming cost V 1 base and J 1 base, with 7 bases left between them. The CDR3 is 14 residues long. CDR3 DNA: TGTGCCAGCTCACCACGAGCGGGGAACACTGAAGCTTTCTTT. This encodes CASSPRAGNTEAFF.

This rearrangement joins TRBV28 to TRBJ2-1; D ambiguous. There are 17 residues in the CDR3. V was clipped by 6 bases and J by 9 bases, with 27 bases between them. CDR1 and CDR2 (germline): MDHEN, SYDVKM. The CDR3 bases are TGTGCCAGCAGCAATACCCAAGGACCCGATTTGAACGGTGAGCAGTTCTTC. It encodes CASSNTQGPDLNGEQFF.

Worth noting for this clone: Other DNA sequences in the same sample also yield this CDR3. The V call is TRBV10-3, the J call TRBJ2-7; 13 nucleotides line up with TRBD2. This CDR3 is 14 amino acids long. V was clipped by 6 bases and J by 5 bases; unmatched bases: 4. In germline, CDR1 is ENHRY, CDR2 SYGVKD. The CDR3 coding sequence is TGTGCCATCAGACTAGCGGGAGGGCCCCACGAGCAGTACTTC. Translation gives CAIRLAGGPHEQYF.

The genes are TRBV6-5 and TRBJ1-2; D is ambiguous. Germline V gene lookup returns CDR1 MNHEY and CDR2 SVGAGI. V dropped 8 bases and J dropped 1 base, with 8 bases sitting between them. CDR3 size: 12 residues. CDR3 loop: CASYGNNYGYTF. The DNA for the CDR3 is TGTGCCAGCTATGGGAATAACTATGGCTACACCTTC.

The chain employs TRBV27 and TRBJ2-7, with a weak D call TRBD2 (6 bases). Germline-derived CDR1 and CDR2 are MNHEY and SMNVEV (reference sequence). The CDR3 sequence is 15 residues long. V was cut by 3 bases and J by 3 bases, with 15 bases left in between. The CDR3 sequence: CASSLVGGSVYEQYF. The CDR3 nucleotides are TGTGCCAGCAGTTTGGTGGGGGGTTCGGTCTACGAGCAGTACTTC.

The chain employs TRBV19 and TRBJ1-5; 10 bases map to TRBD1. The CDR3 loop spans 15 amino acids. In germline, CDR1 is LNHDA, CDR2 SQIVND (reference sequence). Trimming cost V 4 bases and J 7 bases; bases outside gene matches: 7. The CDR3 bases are TGTGCCAGTAGTACTGACGGGACAGGGGACCAGCCCCAGCATTTT. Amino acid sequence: CASSTDGTGDQPQHF.

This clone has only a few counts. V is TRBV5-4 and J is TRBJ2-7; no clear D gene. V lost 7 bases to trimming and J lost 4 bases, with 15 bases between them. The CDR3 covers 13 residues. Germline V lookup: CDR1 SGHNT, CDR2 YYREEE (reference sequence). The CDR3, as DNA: TGTGCCAGCGCAGAATCGGTGTATTACGAGCAGTACTTC. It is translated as CASAESVYYEQYF. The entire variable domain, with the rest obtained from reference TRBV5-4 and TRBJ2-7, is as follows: ETGVTQSPTHLIKTRGQQVTLRCSSQSGHNTVSWYQQALGQGPQFIFQYYREEENGRGNFPPRFSGLQFPNYSSELNVNALELDDSALYLCASAESVYYEQYFGPGTRLTVT.

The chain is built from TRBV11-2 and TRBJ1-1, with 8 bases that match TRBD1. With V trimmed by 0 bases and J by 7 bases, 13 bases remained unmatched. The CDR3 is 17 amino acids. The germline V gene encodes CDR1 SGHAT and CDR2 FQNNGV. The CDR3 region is CASSLDGFGTGIDEAFF. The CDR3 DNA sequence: TGTGCCAGCAGCTTAGACGGTTTTGGGACAGGCATCGATGAAGCTTTCTTT.

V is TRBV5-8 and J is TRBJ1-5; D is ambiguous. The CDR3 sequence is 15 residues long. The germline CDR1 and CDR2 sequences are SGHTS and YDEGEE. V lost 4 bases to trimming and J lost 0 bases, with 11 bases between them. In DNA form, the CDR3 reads TGTGCCAGCAGCGGCAGACTTATTAGCAATCAGCCCCAGCATTTT. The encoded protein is CASSGRLISNQPQHF.

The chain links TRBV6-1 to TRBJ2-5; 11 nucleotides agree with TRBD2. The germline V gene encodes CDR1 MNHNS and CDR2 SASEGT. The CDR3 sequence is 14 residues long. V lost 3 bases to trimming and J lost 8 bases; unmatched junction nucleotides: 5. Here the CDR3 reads CASSEVAGGPTQYF. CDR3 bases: TGTGCCAGCAGTGAGGTAGCGGGGGGGCCTACCCAGTACTTC.

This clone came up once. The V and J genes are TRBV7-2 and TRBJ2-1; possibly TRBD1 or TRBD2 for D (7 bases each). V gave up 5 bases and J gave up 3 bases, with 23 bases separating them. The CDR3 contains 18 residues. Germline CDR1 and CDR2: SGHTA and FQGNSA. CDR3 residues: CASSIRRGGGGYYNEQFF. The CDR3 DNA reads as TGTGCCAGCAGCATTAGGCGGGGAGGGGGCGGCTACTACAATGAGCAGTTCTTC.

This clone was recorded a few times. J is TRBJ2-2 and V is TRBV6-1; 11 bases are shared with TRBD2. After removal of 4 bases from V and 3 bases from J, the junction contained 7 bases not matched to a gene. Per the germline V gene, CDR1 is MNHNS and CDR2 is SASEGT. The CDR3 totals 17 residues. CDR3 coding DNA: TGTGCCAGCAGTGGCCTAGCGGGGGGATCGTACACCGGGGAGCTGTTTTTT. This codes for CASSGLAGGSYTGELFF.

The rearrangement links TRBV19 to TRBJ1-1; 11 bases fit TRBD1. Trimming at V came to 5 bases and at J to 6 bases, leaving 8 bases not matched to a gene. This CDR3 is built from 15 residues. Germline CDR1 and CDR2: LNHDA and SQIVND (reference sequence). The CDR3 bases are TGTGCCAGTAGTGCCTGGACAGGGGGCGATGCTGAAGCTTTCTTT. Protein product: CASSAWTGGDAEAFF.

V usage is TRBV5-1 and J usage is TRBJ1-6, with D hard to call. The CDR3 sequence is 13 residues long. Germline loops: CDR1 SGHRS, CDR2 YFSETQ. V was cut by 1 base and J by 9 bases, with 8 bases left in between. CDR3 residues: CASSLSSGSPLHF. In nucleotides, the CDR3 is TGCGCCAGCAGCTTGTCTTCGGGTTCACCCCTCCACTTT.

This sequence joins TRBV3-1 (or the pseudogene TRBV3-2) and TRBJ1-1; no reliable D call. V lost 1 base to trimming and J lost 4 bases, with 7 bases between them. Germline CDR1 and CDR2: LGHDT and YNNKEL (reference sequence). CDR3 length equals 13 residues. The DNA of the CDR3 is TGTGCCAGCAGCCAAGTAGGTGGCACTGAAGCTTTCTTT. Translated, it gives CASSQVGGTEAFF.

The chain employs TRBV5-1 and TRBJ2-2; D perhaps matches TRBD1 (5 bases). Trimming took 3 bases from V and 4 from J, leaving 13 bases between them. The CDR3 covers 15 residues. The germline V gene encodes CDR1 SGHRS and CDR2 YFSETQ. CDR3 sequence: CASSWNGQSTGELFF. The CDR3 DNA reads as TGCGCCAGCAGCTGGAACGGACAAAGCACCGGGGAGCTGTTTTTT.

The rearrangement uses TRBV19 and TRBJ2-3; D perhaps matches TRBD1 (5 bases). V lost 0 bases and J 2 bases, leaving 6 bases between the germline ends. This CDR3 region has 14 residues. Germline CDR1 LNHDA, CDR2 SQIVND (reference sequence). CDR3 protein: CASSIDRDTDTQYF. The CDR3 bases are TGTGCCAGTAGTATAGACAGGGACACAGATACGCAGTATTTT.

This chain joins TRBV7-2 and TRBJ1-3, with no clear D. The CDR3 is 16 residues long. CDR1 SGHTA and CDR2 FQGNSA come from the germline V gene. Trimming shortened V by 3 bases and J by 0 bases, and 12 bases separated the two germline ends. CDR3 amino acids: CASSFSPPLSGNTIYF. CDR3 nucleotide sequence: TGTGCCAGCAGCTTTTCCCCACCACTCTCTGGAAACACCATATATTTT.

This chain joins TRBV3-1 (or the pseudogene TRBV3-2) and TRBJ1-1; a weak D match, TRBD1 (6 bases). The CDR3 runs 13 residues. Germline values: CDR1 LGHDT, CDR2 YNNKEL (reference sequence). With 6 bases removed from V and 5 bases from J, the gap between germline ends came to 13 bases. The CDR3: CASRRGGGTEAFF. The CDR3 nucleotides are TGTGCCAGCAGGAGGGGAGGGGGGACTGAAGCTTTCTTT.

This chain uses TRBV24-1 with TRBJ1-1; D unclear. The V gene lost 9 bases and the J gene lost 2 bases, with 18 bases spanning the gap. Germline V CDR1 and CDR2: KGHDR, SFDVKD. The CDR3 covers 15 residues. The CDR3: CATVLRDGKNTEAFF. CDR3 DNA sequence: TGTGCCACCGTTCTCCGAGACGGAAAAAACACTGAAGCTTTCTTT.

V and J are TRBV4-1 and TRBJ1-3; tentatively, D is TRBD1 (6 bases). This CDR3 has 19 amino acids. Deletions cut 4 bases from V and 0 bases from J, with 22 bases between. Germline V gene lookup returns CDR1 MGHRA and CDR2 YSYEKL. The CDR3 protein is CASSRKGDSTPNSGNTIYF. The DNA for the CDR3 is TGCGCCAGCAGCCGGAAGGGGGATTCGACGCCGAACTCTGGAAACACCATATATTTT.

The CDR3 here is CASSPGERETQYF. The CDR3 DNA is TGTGCCAGCAGCCCAGGGGAGAGAGAGACCCAGTACTTC. J is TRBJ2-5 and V is TRBV5-4; TRBD1 is a possible D gene (6 bases). The ends were cut back, 4 bases at V and 4 bases at J, with 11 bases in the middle. The CDR3 has 13 amino acids. CDR1 SGHNT and CDR2 YYREEE come from the germline V gene (reference sequence).

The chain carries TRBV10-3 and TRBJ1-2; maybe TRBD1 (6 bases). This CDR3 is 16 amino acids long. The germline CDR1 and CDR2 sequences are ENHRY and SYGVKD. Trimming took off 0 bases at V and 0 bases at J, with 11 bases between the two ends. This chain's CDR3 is CAISESNRAANYGYTF. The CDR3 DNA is TGTGCCATCAGTGAGTCAAACAGGGCTGCTAACTATGGCTACACCTTC.

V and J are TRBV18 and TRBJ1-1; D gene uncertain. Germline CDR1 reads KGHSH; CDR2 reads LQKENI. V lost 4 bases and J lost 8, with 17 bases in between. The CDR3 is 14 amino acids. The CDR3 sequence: CASSLTSDGGEAFF. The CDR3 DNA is TGTGCCAGCTCACTAACTTCGGACGGAGGCGAAGCTTTCTTT.